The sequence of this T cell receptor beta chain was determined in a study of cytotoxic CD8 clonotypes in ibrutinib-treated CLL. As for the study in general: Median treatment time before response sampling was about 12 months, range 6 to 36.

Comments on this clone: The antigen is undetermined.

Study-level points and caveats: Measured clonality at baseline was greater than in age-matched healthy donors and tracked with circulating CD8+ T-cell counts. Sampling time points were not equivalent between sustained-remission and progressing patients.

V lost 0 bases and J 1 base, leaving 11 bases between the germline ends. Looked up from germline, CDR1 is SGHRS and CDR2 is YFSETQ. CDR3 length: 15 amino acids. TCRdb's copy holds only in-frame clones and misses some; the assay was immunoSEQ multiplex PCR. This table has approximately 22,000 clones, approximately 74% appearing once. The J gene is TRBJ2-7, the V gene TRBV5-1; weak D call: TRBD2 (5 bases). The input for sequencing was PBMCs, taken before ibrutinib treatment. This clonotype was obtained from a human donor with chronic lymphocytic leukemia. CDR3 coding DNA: TGCGCCAGCAGCTTGGGGGGAGCTCTATCCTACGAGCAGTACTTC. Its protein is CASSLGGALSYEQYF.